This paragraph covers one TCR beta chain sequence. The antigen is undetermined. Because it lacks the conserved phenylalanine or tryptophan at the end, this CDR3 is likely a read error. The investigators made TCR beta cDNA from roughly 0.45 ug total RNA, using a constant-region primer. Three rounds of nested multiplex PCR with slightly modified ARM-PCR produced TCR beta libraries. A C-beta reverse primer and TRBV1-TRBV30 forward primers served in each of the first two PCR rounds, at 9 to 10 cycles apiece. Each CDR3 protein is one row after TCRdb ran MiXCR on the multiplex PCR reads. The sample has 150,000 to 200,000 distinct CDR3 sequences; less than 65% are singletons. The data were obtained in a study of tumor-infiltrating lymphocytes in primary liver carcinoma. Study at large: Primary liver carcinomas in the patients were surgically resected. The yield of productive TCRbeta reads per sample was roughly 3.65 to 8 million and was similar across tissue types. Study-wide results and caveats: The 250 largest clones made up significantly more of tumor than blood repertoires (p = 0.039).

The authors took blood RNA from unsorted whole blood and also extracted germline DNA. The CDR3 has 14 amino acids. Germline CDR1 and CDR2: SGHAT and FQNNGV. Sequences were obtained from peripheral blood. The receptor comes from a man aged 40-49 years with primary liver carcinoma and hepatitis B virus infection. V and J are TRBV11-2 and TRBJ2-7; a possible D gene is TRBD2 (5 bases). CDR3 loop: CVSSLTDGAYEQYL. CDR3 bases: TGTGTTAGCAGCTTAACCGACGGGGCCTACGAGCAGTACTTG.